This T cell receptor beta chain emerged from a study of blood T cells in healthy people across ages. The sample providers were healthy Caucasian people from Russia, aged roughly 6 to 95. Trimming removed 4 bases from V and 7 bases from J; junction bases left unmatched: 3. The CDR3 has 15 amino acids. Germline V gene data show CDR1 as SNHLY and CDR2 as FYNNEI. It was with a sample-barcoded 5' primer and a J-beta primer mix that a second PCR of roughly 7 to 12 cycles was run. TCRdb called the 5' RACE reads again in MiXCR, with one record for every CDR3 protein. The sample records 1.5 million or so distinct CDR3 sequences, 35% to 45% being singletons.

The chain has TRBV2 and TRBJ2-1, with 14 bases aligning to TRBD2. Sequencing was performed on blood. The sequence came from a woman aged 18-29 years in good health. In DNA, the CDR3 is TGTGCCAGCAGTGGACTAGCGGGGGGGATTAATGAGCAGTTCTTC. Translating gives CASSGLAGGINEQFF. The whole variable domain, filled in from reference TRBV2 and TRBJ2-1, reads EPEVTQTPSHQVTQMGQEVILRCVPISNHLYFYWYRQILGQKVEFLVSFYNNEISEKSEIFDDQFSVERPDGSNFTLKIRSTKLEDSAMYFCASSGLAGGINEQFFGPGTRLTVL.